These 27 T cell receptor beta chains share one sample of origin, sequenced in a study of technical replicates of blood from a handful of donors. Sequencing used immunoSEQ multiplex PCR; TCRdb keeps in-frame clones, though not all of them. The sample has around 80,000 clones, about 93% seen once. The sample taken for sequencing was T cells isolated from PBMCs. These receptor sequences come from a human donor in good health.

The V gene is TRBV5-6, the J gene TRBJ2-7; D is perhaps TRBD1 (6 bases). V was clipped by 4 bases and J by 3 bases, with 17 bases between them. The length of the CDR3 is 15 residues. From germline, CDR1 is SGHDT and CDR2 YYEEEE. The CDR3 protein is CASSQRRDTFYEQYF. DNA of the CDR3: TGTGCCAGCAGCCAACGAAGGGACACCTTCTACGAGCAGTACTTC.

The rearrangement links TRBV7-9 to TRBJ2-7; D might be TRBD1 (6 bases). Germline CDR1 reads SEHNR; CDR2 reads FQNEAQ (reference sequence). This CDR3 is built from 14 residues. V lost 1 base, J lost 2 bases, and 9 bases lay in between. The CDR3, as DNA: TGTGCCAGCAGCTTAGGGGACAACGCCTACGAGCAGTACTTC. Translation: CASSLGDNAYEQYF.

This clone was seen once. V is TRBV2 and J is TRBJ2-2, with a possible D match to TRBD2 (5 bases). Trimming took off 10 bases at V and 6 bases at J, with 15 bases between the two ends. The CDR3 totals 13 residues. Germline loops: CDR1 SNHLY, CDR2 FYNNEI. The CDR3 region has the DNA TGTGCCATCGTGGCTGAGGGCCCCGGGGAGCTGTTTTTT. The encoded protein is CAIVAEGPGELFF. Together with reference TRBV2 and TRBJ2-2, the CDR3 gives the full variable domain: EPEVTQTPSHQVTQMGQEVILRCVPISNHLYFYWYRQILGQKVEFLVSFYNNEISEKSEIFDDQFSVERPDGSNFTLKIRSTKLEDSAMYFCAIVAEGPGELFFGEGSRLTVL.

The chain couples TRBV6-5 to TRBJ2-7; 7 positions match TRBD2. CDR1 is MNHEY, CDR2 SVGAGI, per germline. The CDR3 is 16 amino acids. The J segment lost 3 bases and the V segment lost 0 bases, leaving 8 bases of the junction unmatched. The CDR3 sequence is CASSYSPLAEFYEQYF. CDR3 DNA sequence: TGTGCCAGCAGTTACTCACCCCTAGCGGAATTCTACGAGCAGTACTTC.

The V and J genes are TRBV15 and TRBJ2-7; TRBD2 matches 10 bases. V lost 8 bases and J lost 6; bases outside the gene matches: 13. CDR3 size: 15 residues. The V gene's germline CDR1 is LNHNV and CDR2 YYDKDF (reference sequence). CDR3 loop: CATRNLLAGRREQYF. The CDR3 DNA reads TGTGCCACCCGCAACTTACTAGCGGGGCGCCGCGAGCAGTACTTC.

The chain recombines TRBV18 with TRBJ1-3, with D uncertain. The CDR3 sequence is 15 residues long. Trimming shortened V by 2 bases and J by 0 bases, and 8 bases separated the two germline ends. The germline V gene has CDR1 KGHSH and CDR2 LQKENI. The CDR3 DNA sequence: TGTGCCAGCTCACCAGTCGGGAGCTCTGGAAACACCATATATTTT. Amino acids: CASSPVGSSGNTIYF.

The genes are TRBV28 and TRBJ1-5; D is possibly TRBD1 (6 bases). V was clipped by 3 bases and J by 4 bases, with 10 bases between them. This CDR3 comprises 14 residues. Germline assignment: CDR1 MDHEN and CDR2 SYDVKM. CDR3 sequence (DNA): TGTGCCAGCAGTTTCCGACAGGTTAATCAGCCCCAGCATTTT. Amino acid sequence: CASSFRQVNQPQHF.

The gene calls are TRBV6-5 and TRBJ2-2; D not certain. This CDR3 has 15 residues. V lost 0 bases, J lost 1 base, and 6 bases lay in between. Germline values: CDR1 MNHEY, CDR2 SVGAGI. This CDR3 reads CASSYSTRNTGELFF. For the CDR3, the DNA is TGTGCCAGCAGTTACTCGACAAGGAACACCGGGGAGCTGTTTTTT.

This clone occurred a few times. V gene TRBV7-9 combines with J gene TRBJ2-5; D is possibly TRBD1 (6 bases). Trimming pared 5 bases from V and 4 bases from J, leaving 20 bases between. This CDR3 region has 16 residues. CDR1 is SEHNR and CDR2 is FQNEAQ in the germline V gene (reference sequence). The CDR3 DNA reads as TGTGCCAGCAGCATCTCTAACAGGGTAGAGGGAGAGACCCAGTACTTC. Translation: CASSISNRVEGETQYF.

This clone was recorded a few times. In DNA, the CDR3 is TGTGCCACCCAGCCCCACAGTGAGCAGTTCTTC. Amino acids: CATQPHSEQFF. The chain uses TRBV7-9 and TRBJ2-1, with D unresolved. Germline CDR1 is SEHNR and CDR2 is FQNEAQ (reference sequence). V lost 10 bases and J 9 bases, leaving 13 bases between the germline ends. This CDR3 contains 11 residues.

The V gene is TRBV19, the J gene TRBJ2-1; tentatively, D is TRBD2 (6 bases). CDR1 LNHDA and CDR2 SQIVND come from the germline V gene (reference sequence). Trimming shortened V by 8 bases and J by 2 bases, and 16 bases separated the two germline ends. The CDR3 runs to 15 residues. DNA for the CDR3: TGTGCCAGTTCCTCCGGGACTCCAACCTACAATGAGCAGTTCTTC. Its protein product is CASSSGTPTYNEQFF.

This clone was counted between two and nine times. The chain couples TRBV19 to TRBJ1-5; 10 bases match TRBD1. This CDR3 is built from 13 residues. Germline assignment: CDR1 LNHDA and CDR2 SQIVND (reference sequence). With V trimmed by 7 bases and J by 6 bases, 3 bases remained unmatched. The chain's CDR3 is CASTTGGGQPQHF. As DNA, the CDR3 is TGTGCCAGTACGACAGGGGGCGGTCAGCCCCAGCATTTT.

The chain couples TRBV14 to TRBJ1-1; D is possibly TRBD1 (5 bases). Trimming cost V 6 bases and J 0 bases, with 8 bases left between them. The length of the CDR3 is 13 residues. Germline V lookup: CDR1 SGHDN, CDR2 FVKESK. The CDR3 region is CASSGTVNTEAFF. CDR3 nucleotide sequence: TGTGCCAGCAGTGGGACTGTGAACACTGAAGCTTTCTTT.

The chain is built from TRBV6-5 and TRBJ1-1, with D possibly being TRBD1 (5 bases). Germline V CDR1 and CDR2: MNHEY, SVGAGI. V was clipped by 0 bases and J by 3 bases, with 14 bases between them. The CDR3 is 16 amino acids. In DNA form, the CDR3 reads TGTGCCAGCAGTTACTCGGGCGCGACAGTTTACACTGAAGCTTTCTTT. Its protein product is CASSYSGATVYTEAFF.

The gene calls are TRBV5-6 and TRBJ1-5; D is perhaps TRBD1 (5 bases). Germline V gives CDR1 SGHDT, CDR2 YYEEEE. There are 13 residues in the CDR3. Trimming took off 1 base at V and 4 bases at J, with 6 bases between the two ends. CDR3 coding DNA: TGTGCCAGCAGCTTGTACAGGAATCAGCCCCAGCATTTT. Encoded protein: CASSLYRNQPQHF.

The chain has TRBV7-3 and TRBJ1-4; D gene unclear. The ends were cut back, 6 bases at V and 7 bases at J, with 21 bases in the middle. The germline V gene has CDR1 SGHTA and CDR2 FQGTGA. The CDR3 extends over 16 amino acids. The CDR3, as DNA: TGTGCCAGCAGAGTTAAGGCGGTGGCATCTGGTGAAAAACTGTTTTTT. Translated, it gives CASRVKAVASGEKLFF.

This CDR3 is CASSLDREFQETQYF. The DNA of the CDR3 is TGTGCCAGCAGTCTGGACAGGGAATTTCAAGAGACCCAGTACTTC. This chain connects TRBV28 to TRBJ2-5; 8 nucleotides line up with TRBD1. Germline-derived CDR1 and CDR2 are MDHEN and SYDVKM. This CDR3 spans 15 amino acids. V was clipped by 5 bases and J by 2 bases; unmatched bases: 7.

The CDR3 DNA sequence: TGTGCCAGTAGCCCGGGACAGGGGAACTATGGCTACACCTTC. The encoded protein is CASSPGQGNYGYTF. The rearrangement uses TRBV19 and TRBJ1-2, with 10 bases fitting TRBD1. With 6 bases clipped from V and 2 bases from J, the junction kept 3 bases outside the gene matches. Germline V lookup: CDR1 LNHDA, CDR2 SQIVND (reference sequence). The CDR3 runs 14 residues. Full variable domain (remainder filled in from reference TRBV19 and TRBJ1-2): DGGITQSPKYLFRKEGQNVTLSCEQNLNHDAMYWYRQDPGQGLRLIYYSQIVNDFQKGDIAEGYSVSREKKESFPLTVTSAQKNPTAFYLCASSPGQGNYGYTFGSGTRLTVV.

This chain joins TRBV5-1 and TRBJ2-2; the match to TRBD2 covers 7 bases. The length of the CDR3 is 17 residues. V lost 0 bases, J lost 6 bases, and 11 bases stayed unmatched. Germline V gene sequence: CDR1 SGHRS, CDR2 YFSETQ. CDR3 sequence: CASSLGVGLVSPGELFF. Written as DNA, the CDR3 is TGCGCCAGCAGCTTGGGCGTCGGACTAGTCTCTCCCGGGGAGCTGTTTTTT.

This chain connects TRBV19 to TRBJ2-1; 10 nucleotides line up with TRBD2. Unmatched junction bases numbered 7, after V lost 7 bases and J lost 1 base. CDR3 size: 16 residues. Germline V gene sequence: CDR1 LNHDA, CDR2 SQIVND (reference sequence). Here the CDR3 DNA reads TGTGCCAGTACCCTTCGGACTAGCGGTTCCTACAATGAGCAGTTCTTC. Its protein is CASTLRTSGSYNEQFF.

The chain couples TRBV5-4 to TRBJ2-6; TRBD1 matches 12 bases. Germline CDR1 is SGHNT and CDR2 is YYREEE (reference sequence). V lost 2 bases to trimming and J lost 2 bases; unmatched junction nucleotides: 2. CDR3 length: 17 amino acids. CDR3 region: CASSFGDRGPGANVLTF. In DNA, the CDR3 is TGTGCCAGCAGCTTCGGGGACAGGGGGCCTGGGGCCAACGTCCTGACTTTC.

The rearrangement joins TRBV29-1 to TRBJ1-5, with D unclear. CDR3 size: 13 residues. The ends were cut back, 6 bases at V and 4 bases at J, with 13 bases in the middle. Germline assignment: CDR1 SQVTM and CDR2 ANQGSEA. The chain's CDR3 is CSVGGRSNQPQHF. In nucleotides, the CDR3 is TGCAGCGTGGGAGGGAGGTCGAATCAGCCCCAGCATTTT.

In this sample, this clone turned up once. The genes are TRBV4-1 and TRBJ2-7; TRBD2 agrees at 10 bases. Germline CDR1 reads MGHRA; CDR2 reads YSYEKL. Trimming at V came to 5 bases and at J to 4 bases, leaving 5 bases not matched to a gene. There are 14 residues in the CDR3. CDR3 sequence: CASSVAGGPYEQYF. CDR3 bases: TGCGCCAGCAGCGTAGCGGGAGGTCCATACGAGCAGTACTTC.

The CDR3 region is CASSLPAGGGETQYF. CDR3 nucleotides: TGTGCCAGCAGCTTGCCTGCCGGTGGGGGGGAGACCCAGTACTTC. The chain employs TRBV5-6 and TRBJ2-5, with D possibly TRBD2 on 6 matching bases. Trimming shortened V by 1 base and J by 5 bases, and 15 bases separated the two germline ends. The CDR3 sequence is 15 residues long. In germline, CDR1 is SGHDT, CDR2 YYEEEE.

This clone came up once. The rearrangement uses TRBV30 and TRBJ1-1, with 7 bases matching TRBD1. The length of the CDR3 is 15 residues. The J segment lost 3 bases and the V segment lost 4 bases, leaving 11 bases of the junction unmatched. Germline lookup yields CDR1 GTSNPN and CDR2 SVGIG (reference sequence). The CDR3 sequence is CAWTTIDRVDTEAFF. CDR3 DNA sequence: TGTGCCTGGACTACAATCGACAGGGTCGACACTGAAGCTTTCTTT.

The chain carries TRBV5-1 and TRBJ1-1, with TRBD1 matching over 8 bases. This CDR3 spans 14 amino acids. V shed 4 bases and J 1 base; nucleotides not matched to a gene: 3. Germline loops: CDR1 SGHRS, CDR2 YFSETQ. The CDR3 bases are TGCGCCAGCAGCAAGGGACAGGAGAACACTGAAGCTTTCTTT. This codes for CASSKGQENTEAFF.

This chain uses TRBV27 with TRBJ2-1; 7 nucleotides align to TRBD1. The ends lost 5 bases at V and 8 bases at J; junction bases unmatched: 3. The CDR3 consists of 12 residues. The germline CDR1 and CDR2 sequences are MNHEY and SMNVEV (reference sequence). CDR3 in amino acids: CASSKGGYEQFF. CDR3 DNA sequence: TGTGCCAGCAGTAAAGGGGGCTATGAGCAGTTCTTC.